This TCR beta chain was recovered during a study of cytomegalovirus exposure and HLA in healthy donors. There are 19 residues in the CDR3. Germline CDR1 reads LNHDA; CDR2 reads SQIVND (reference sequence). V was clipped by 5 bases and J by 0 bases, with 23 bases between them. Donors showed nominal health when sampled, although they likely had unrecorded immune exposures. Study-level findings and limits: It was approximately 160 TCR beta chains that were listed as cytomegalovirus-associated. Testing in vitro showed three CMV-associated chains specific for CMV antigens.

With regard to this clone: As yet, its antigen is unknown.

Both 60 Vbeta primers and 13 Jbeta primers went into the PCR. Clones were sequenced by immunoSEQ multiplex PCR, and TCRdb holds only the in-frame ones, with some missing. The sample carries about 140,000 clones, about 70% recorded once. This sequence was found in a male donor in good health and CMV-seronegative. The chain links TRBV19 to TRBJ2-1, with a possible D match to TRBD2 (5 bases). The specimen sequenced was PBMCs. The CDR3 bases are TGTGCCAGTAGTTGGCTAGCTTTAGGTGGGTCGGGCTCCTACAATGAGCAGTTCTTC. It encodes CASSWLALGGSGSYNEQFF.